This TCR beta chain appears in the sequencing data of a study of blood T cell repertoires in COVID-19. Trimming pared 3 bases from V and 0 bases from J, leaving 15 bases between. Germline V lookup: CDR1 MGHRA, CDR2 YSYEKL. The CDR3 runs 17 residues. Participants were placed into cohorts based on the clinical history they reported. Recovered status in Cohort 3 required two negative PCRs, clearance, or symptom resolution. Data came from immunoSEQ multiplex PCR; TCRdb stores just in-frame clones and leaves some out. The sample lists under 300,000 clones, 88% seen once, with about 3% in the top ten. This sequence originates from a woman aged 50 to 60 who had recovered from COVID-19. This chain links TRBV4-1 with TRBJ1-5; no firm D call. Input material: PBMCs or T cells enriched from blood (not recorded which). The CDR3 spells CASSHPPGGISNQPQHF. The CDR3 DNA is TGCGCCAGCAGCCACCCCCCTGGAGGTATTAGCAATCAGCCCCAGCATTTT.